This entry is about one T cell receptor (beta chain). Its antigen is unknown. Per-nucleotide qualities are absent, and no much larger clonotype sits a single base away. This sample is drawn from a study of siplizumab effects on memory and regulatory T cells (dated 2019 in TCRdb). General notes on the study: The effect of the anti-CD2 antibody siplizumab on alloreactive T-cell subsets was examined in allogeneic mixed lymphocyte reactions constructed from human PBMCs.

Findings and caveats that apply to the study as a whole: Among mappable alloreactive CD4+ clones, the Treg-derived fraction averaged approximately 69% with siplizumab versus around 25% in control reactions. Compared with memory T cells, unstimulated naive T cells appeared more diverse, and naive cells seemed to make a substantial contribution to the alloresponse. Because sequences at frequencies below about 10^-5 were poorly captured, only a minor fraction of alloreactive clones could be mapped back to unstimulated subsets. The cumulative frequency of alloreactive sequences that could be traced back to unstimulated CD4+ memory T cells was significantly reduced by siplizumab. For roughly 75-97% of proliferating CD4+ or CD8+ clones, no naive or memory phenotype could be assigned. Whether proliferating Tregs from siplizumab cultures were suppressive was not functionally confirmed.

The method behind the library was the immunoSEQ multiplex PCR assay. Each sample had 90,000 to 100,000 TCR templates assayed by the deep sequencing platform. Genomic DNA extracted from sorted T cells was used for TCRbeta CDR3 sequencing. The original pipeline was this. The R programming language was used for clonal analysis of the TCRbeta CDR3 data. Alloreactive CD4+ and CD8+ clones were defined by comparing unstimulated samples with post-reaction CFSE-low samples. Regulatory or non-regulatory origin of alloreactive CD4+ clones was assigned by matching sequences to the sorted unstimulated Treg and non-Treg repertoires. This immuneACCESS table, as held by TCRdb, lists in-frame sequences with V and J called but not all clones. Of the missing ones, under half trace to an unresolved V gene in checked studies; the others have no known cause. V, J and clone size reflect that table, while D and trimming were determined from the DNA. The sample contains under 140,000 clones, around nine tenths of them found a single time. The leading ten clones occupy approximately 1.2% of the sample.

Sorted unstimulated T cells and proliferating T cells recovered from mixed lymphocyte reactions underwent TCRbeta CDR3 sequencing. Fresh whole blood from approximately ten HLA-typed healthy donors was used to isolate PBMCs. The sequenced sample consisted of CD4+ T cells sorted from blood. The TCR comes from a human donor in good health.

The sequenced DNA is TGTGCCACCAGCAAAACCGGGACAGGGTACTACGAGCAGTACTTC. Its protein product is CATSKTGTGYYEQYF. The chain is encoded by TRBV15 joined to TRBJ2-7, and 9 junctional nucleotides match TRBD1. The germline V gene (reference sequence) yields LNHNV for CDR1 and YYDKDF for CDR2. V has 4 bases trimmed and J has 3 bases trimmed; junction bases matching no gene number 7. The CDR3, from cysteine to phenylalanine, totals 15 residues. The kept DNA is CDR3 alone, 45 bases in frame from the first base.